The 20 T cell receptor beta chains below come from one sample, sequenced in a study of regulatory T cells in long-lasting Graves disease. Construction of the TCR beta libraries employed iRepertoire HTBI primers in conjunction with Arm-PCR of CDR3 regions. TCRdb fed the multiplex PCR reads into MiXCR, producing one record per CDR3 protein. The table lists about 540,000 distinct CDR3 sequences, around an eighth of them singletons. Specified time point: newly diagnosed GD, antithyroid drugs for less than 3 months. Isolated PBMC RNA provided the starting material for the TCR library. The data also belong to a second study, concerning T cells in Graves' hyperthyroidism and ophthalmopathy.

Here the sequenced sample was peripheral blood mononuclear cells (PBMCs), taken at new diagnosis, from a patient treated with antithyroid drugs. The receptors come from a man aged 25 to 40 with Graves disease.

The rearrangement links TRBV29-1 to TRBJ2-2; D is uncertain. Germline V gene sequence: CDR1 SQVTM, CDR2 ANQGSEA. The CDR3 is 12 amino acids. Trimming pared 7 bases from V and 6 bases from J, leaving 12 bases between. The CDR3 loop is CSARIGSGELFF. CDR3 bases: TGCAGCGCTAGAATAGGGTCCGGGGAGCTGTTTTTT.

This clonotype has ten or more counts. The rearrangement joins TRBV7-2 to TRBJ2-1, with D possibly being TRBD2 (5 bases). The V gene's germline CDR1 is SGHTA and CDR2 FQGNSA. The V and J ends lost 2 bases and 12 bases respectively, with 17 bases between them. The CDR3 consists of 14 residues. The CDR3 here is CASSLKLVNVGQFF. Written as DNA, the CDR3 is TGTGCCAGCAGCTTAAAACTAGTGAATGTAGGGCAGTTCTTC.

Concerning this clonotype: Sequence at one end of the junction differs from germline and may be a read error. The V gene is TRBV11-2, the J gene TRBJ1-1, with unresolved D. The CDR3 covers 15 residues. The germline V gene has CDR1 SGHAT and CDR2 FQNNGV. CDR3 region: CASSLEAARPSEASF. The CDR3 DNA follows: TGTGCTAGCAGCTTAGAGGCAGCCCGACCGAGTGAAGCTTCCTTT. Together with reference TRBV11-2 and TRBJ1-1, the CDR3 gives the full variable domain: EAGVAQSPRYKIIEKRQSVAFWCNPISGHATLYWYQQILGQGPKLLIQFQNNGVVDDSQLPKDRFSAERLKGVDSTLKIQPAKLEDSAVYLCASSLEAARPSEASFGQGTRLTVV.

Ten or more counts support this clonotype. The rearrangement uses TRBV20-1 and TRBJ2-3, with D possibly matching TRBD1 (5 bases). The V end lost 6 bases, the J end lost 1 base, and 26 bases lay between the germline ends. CDR1 is DFQATT and CDR2 is SNEGSKA in the germline V gene (reference sequence). This CDR3 region has 18 residues. CDR3 region: CSASIPTGWGGRTDTQYF. As DNA, the CDR3 is TGCAGTGCCTCAATTCCCACCGGGTGGGGCGGACGCACAGATACGCAGTATTTT.

Ten or more counts support this clonotype. This chain connects TRBV7-9 to TRBJ2-3, with TRBD2 as a possible D gene (5 bases). V was pared by 5 bases and J by 4 bases, with 10 bases between. The germline gives CDR1 SEHNR, CDR2 FQNEAQ (reference sequence). The CDR3 extends over 13 amino acids. The CDR3 coding sequence is TGTGCCAGCAGCCAACAACTAGCAGATACGCAGTATTTT. Translated: CASSQQLADTQYF.

This sequence joins TRBV10-3 and TRBJ1-1; a possible D gene is TRBD1 (5 bases). Germline values: CDR1 ENHRY, CDR2 SYGVKD. This CDR3 comprises 13 residues. V was cut by 2 bases and J by 12 bases, with 16 bases left in between. CDR3 sequence: CAISEGGGSGTFF. CDR3 DNA sequence: TGTGCCATCAGTGAGGGGGGGGGTTCGGGAACTTTCTTT.

This clonotype came up many times. DNA of the CDR3: TGTGCCAGCAGCCCGACAGGACTAGAGCAGTACTTC. Protein product: CASSPTGLEQYF. The genes are TRBV14 and TRBJ2-7; the D call may be TRBD1 or TRBD2 (6 bases each). The germline V gene encodes CDR1 SGHDN and CDR2 FVKESK. Trimming cost V 4 bases and J 7 bases, with 11 bases left between them. CDR3 length equals 12 residues.

This clonotype was seen more than once but under ten times. The chain recombines TRBV20-1 with TRBJ2-2; a possible D gene is TRBD2 (6 bases). Germline-derived CDR1 and CDR2 are DFQATT and SNEGSKA (reference sequence). V shed 0 bases and J shed 1 base, with 12 bases lying between them. The CDR3 has 16 amino acids. For the CDR3, the DNA is TGCAGTGCTAGAGATCCAGGGCGGGGGAACACCGGGGAGCTGTTTTTT. Protein product: CSARDPGRGNTGELFF.

This clonotype came up many times. The V and J genes are TRBV7-3 and TRBJ2-1, with 8 bases that match TRBD2. The junction had 5 bases not matched to a gene; V was cut back by 4 bases and J by 0 bases. This CDR3 has 16 residues. Germline assignment: CDR1 SGHTA and CDR2 FQGTGA. The CDR3 DNA sequence: TGTGCCAGCAGCTCGGGGGGGGGAGGCTCCTACAATGAGCAGTTCTTC. Residues: CASSSGGGGSYNEQFF.

The V gene is TRBV30, the J gene TRBJ1-2, with no clear D. The CDR3 runs to 12 residues. Trimming took 3 bases from V and 3 from J, leaving 8 bases between them. The germline V gene has CDR1 GTSNPN and CDR2 SVGIG (reference sequence). CDR3 in amino acids: CAWRGYHYGYTF. As DNA, the CDR3 is TGTGCCTGGAGGGGGTACCACTATGGCTACACCTTC.

J is TRBJ1-6 and V is TRBV3-1, with TRBD1 matching 7 bases. Germline loops: CDR1 LGHDT, CDR2 YNNKEL (reference sequence). Unmatched junction bases numbered 1, after V lost 7 bases and J lost 4 bases. CDR3 length: 13 residues. CDR3 sequence reads: CASKGQYNSPLHF. The CDR3 nucleotides read TGTGCCAGCAAGGGACAGTATAATTCACCCCTCCACTTT. The variable domain in full, with the rest retrieved from reference TRBV3-1 and TRBJ1-6, is DTAVSQTPKYLVTQMGNDKSIKCEQNLGHDTMYWYKQDSKKFLKIMFSYNNKELIINETVPNRFSPKSPDKAHLNLHINSLELGDSAVYFCASKGQYNSPLHFGNGTRLTVT.

Many counts were recorded for this clonotype. The genes are TRBV12-3 or TRBV12-4 and TRBJ2-3, with D possibly called TRBD1 or TRBD2 (5 bases each). The J call is in doubt because the DNA end fits TRBJ2-7 better. The CDR3 is made up of 13 amino acids. CDR3 nucleotides: TGTGCCAGCAGTTTAGTGGTCTGGGGGGAGCAGTACTTC. As protein: CASSLVVWGEQYF.

This rearrangement joins TRBV18 to TRBJ1-5, with 9 nucleotides matching TRBD1. The CDR3 spans 15 residues. The germline gives CDR1 KGHSH, CDR2 LQKENI. V was pared by 5 bases and J by 5 bases, with 7 bases of the junction left unmatched. The DNA of the CDR3 is TGTGCCAGCTCATACGGACAGGGGAAGGATCAGCCCCAGCATTTT. Translating it yields CASSYGQGKDQPQHF.

The chain uses TRBV20-1 and TRBJ2-5, with D perhaps matching TRBD1 or TRBD2 (7 bases each). The CDR3 contains 15 residues. V lost 0 bases to trimming and J lost 5 bases, with 16 bases between them. Germline assignment: CDR1 DFQATT and CDR2 SNEGSKA (reference sequence). The CDR3 DNA follows: TGCAGTGCTAGAGATGGGGGGGAGGGGGCGGAGACCCAGTACTTC. As protein: CSARDGGEGAETQYF.

The chain combines TRBV5-1 with TRBJ2-7, with TRBD2 as a possible D gene (5 bases). The V and J ends lost 6 bases and 3 bases respectively, with 16 bases between them. Germline values: CDR1 SGHRS, CDR2 YFSETQ. The CDR3 runs 14 residues. CDR3 in DNA: TGCGCCAGCAACGATATTACTAGTGGCTACGAGCAGTACTTC. Encoded protein: CASNDITSGYEQYF.

This clonotype was observed a few times. The V call is TRBV6-2 or TRBV6-3, the J call TRBJ2-7; D may match TRBD1 or TRBD2 (5 bases each). The CDR3 is 15 amino acids. CDR1 is MNHEY and CDR2 is SVGEGT in the germline V gene. V lost 6 bases to trimming and J lost 3 bases, with 18 bases between them. Written as DNA, the CDR3 is TGTGCCAGCAGACAGATCTGGGGGTCCGTCTACGAGCAGTACTTC. Protein sequence: CASRQIWGSVYEQYF.

The rearrangement links TRBV6-1 to TRBJ2-1; 7 nucleotides match TRBD1. CDR1 MNHNS and CDR2 SASEGT come from the germline V gene. Trimming at V came to 3 bases and at J to 0 bases, leaving 2 bases not matched to a gene. The CDR3 is made up of 15 amino acids. In nucleotides, the CDR3 is TGTGCCAGCAGTGATGGGACAGCCTCCTACAATGAGCAGTTCTTC. Translation: CASSDGTASYNEQFF.

The chain carries TRBV7-3 and TRBJ2-1; 9 bases agree with TRBD1. Germline values: CDR1 SGHTA, CDR2 FQGTGA. The CDR3 has 21 amino acids. V lost 0 bases to trimming and J lost 5 bases; unmatched junction nucleotides: 20. This CDR3 reads CASSLTPPSYRGLGRDNEQFF. The CDR3, as DNA: TGTGCCAGCAGCTTAACCCCCCCCTCTTACAGGGGGCTGGGAAGGGACAATGAGCAGTTCTTC.

Turning to this clonotype: Germline and junction disagree at one end, which may indicate a read error. The chain is built from TRBV19 and TRBJ2-1; D remains ambiguous. The germline V gene encodes CDR1 LNHDA and CDR2 SQIVND (reference sequence). The CDR3 covers 12 residues. The CDR3 coding sequence is TGTGCCGGTAGTATTTTGGGCAATGAGCAGTTCTTC. It codes for CAGSILGNEQFF.

This clonotype was seen at least ten times. CDR3: CASSLIGHLNEQFF. CDR3 nucleotides: TGTGCCAGCAGCTTAATAGGTCACCTCAATGAGCAGTTCTTC. The rearrangement uses TRBV7-8 and TRBJ2-1; no clear D gene. The CDR3 loop spans 14 amino acids. V lost 2 bases and J 6 bases, leaving 11 bases between the germline ends. Germline V gene data show CDR1 as SGHVS and CDR2 as FQNEAQ.